This entry lists 3 T cell receptor beta chains sequenced from one sample in a study of T cells after yellow fever vaccination. TCRdb re-called the 5' RACE reads with MiXCR, one entry per CDR3 protein. The data hold tens of thousands of distinct CDR3 sequences, with more than 5.5% observed a single time. Sample: CD8+ T cells sorted from PBMCs, taken on the day of the first yellow fever vaccination. The receptors were gathered from a young man who received the YFV17D yellow fever vaccine.

Turning to this clonotype: This may arise from a read error, as a much more abundant clone is one base away. J is TRBJ2-3 and V is TRBV28; D call uncertain. Trimming left V 3 bases short and J 0 bases short, with 16 bases between. The CDR3 has 17 amino acids. The germline gives CDR1 MDHEN, CDR2 SYDVKM. The CDR3: CASSLGWVLTSTDTQYF. In DNA form, the CDR3 reads TGTGCCAGCAGTTTGGGATGGGTTTTGACTAGCACAGATACGCAGTATTTT.

This clonotype has at least ten counts. The V call is TRBV12-3 or TRBV12-4, the J call TRBJ2-7; 7 bases agree with TRBD1. V was clipped by 6 bases and J by 4 bases; unmatched bases: 9. CDR3 length: 14 residues. The CDR3 is CASRSGTESYEQYF. CDR3 DNA sequence: TGTGCCAGCAGGTCCGGGACAGAAAGTTACGAGCAGTACTTC.

This clonotype has a handful of counts. V usage is TRBV7-9 and J usage is TRBJ1-3; D gene uncertain. The V and J ends lost 6 bases and 2 bases respectively, with 20 bases between them. This CDR3 is 17 amino acids long. The germline gives CDR1 SEHNR, CDR2 FQNEAQ (reference sequence). CDR3 amino acids: CASRSGRMVRPGNTIYF. The CDR3 DNA is TGTGCCAGCAGGTCCGGAAGGATGGTGCGGCCTGGAAACACCATATATTTT. Drawing the rest from reference TRBV7-9 and TRBJ1-3, the complete variable domain is DTGVSQNPRHKITKRGQNVTFRCDPISEHNRLYWYRQTLGQGPEFLTYFQNEAQLEKSRLLSDRFSAERPKGSFSTLEIQRTEQGDSAMYLCASRSGRMVRPGNTIYFGEGSWLTVV.